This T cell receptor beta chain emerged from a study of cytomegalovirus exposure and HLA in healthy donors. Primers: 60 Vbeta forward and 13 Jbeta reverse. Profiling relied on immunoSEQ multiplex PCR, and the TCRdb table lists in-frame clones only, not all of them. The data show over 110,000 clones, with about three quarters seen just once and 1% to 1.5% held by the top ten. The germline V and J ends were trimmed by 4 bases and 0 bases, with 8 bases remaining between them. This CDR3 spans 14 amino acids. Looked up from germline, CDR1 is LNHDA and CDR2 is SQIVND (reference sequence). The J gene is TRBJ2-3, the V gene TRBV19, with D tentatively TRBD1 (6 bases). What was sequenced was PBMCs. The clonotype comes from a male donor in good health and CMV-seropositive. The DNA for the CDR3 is TGTGCCAGTAGTACAGGGGCTAGCACAGATACGCAGTATTTT. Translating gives CASSTGASTDTQYF.